Below, 3 T cell receptor beta chains from the same sample are listed, as sequenced in a study of blood T cells in healthy people across ages (dated by TCRdb to between 2014 and 2017). Libraries came from 5' RACE. The sample was run on an Illumina HiSeq 2500. A second PCR of roughly 7 to 11 cycles was performed with a sample-barcoded 5' primer and a J-beta primer mix. The public reads were reanalyzed by TCRdb: fastp trimming at Q25, MiXCR alignment, in-frame beta chains only. Duplicate CDR3 protein sequences are folded into a single record with the most common DNA and genes. The sample yields roughly 1.5 million distinct CDR3 sequences; approximately 42% were counted once. Jointly, the top ten make up roughly 3.7% of the sample. The sequencing input was blood. These receptors were collected from a woman aged 18-29 years in good health.

The sample holds a few counts of this clonotype. The rearrangement joins TRBV6-5 to TRBJ2-3, with 10 positions matching TRBD1. With V trimmed by 0 bases and J by 4 bases, 7 bases remained unmatched. This CDR3 spans 17 amino acids. Per the germline V gene, CDR1 is MNHEY and CDR2 is SVGAGI. The CDR3 reads CASSYSPLDRGADTQYF. CDR3 sequence (DNA): TGTGCCAGCAGTTACTCGCCCTTGGACAGGGGGGCAGATACGCAGTATTTT.

The rearrangement uses TRBV21-1 and TRBJ2-1; TRBD2 is the table's D call, not checked against the DNA. TRBV21-1 is a listed pseudogene. This CDR3 region has 14 residues. Here the CDR3 DNA reads TGTGCCAGCTTTGCTAGCGGGGGCTACAATGAGCGGTTCTTC. As protein: CASFASGGYNERFF.

The chain is built from TRBV27 and TRBJ2-3, with 11 bases that match TRBD2. Germline values: CDR1 MNHEY, CDR2 SMNVEV (reference sequence). With V trimmed by 4 bases and J by 5 bases, 8 bases remained unmatched. This CDR3 comprises 16 residues. Here the CDR3 reads CASSSLAGVTGDTQYF. The CDR3 region has the DNA TGTGCCAGCAGTTCACTAGCGGGAGTCACGGGAGATACGCAGTATTTT.